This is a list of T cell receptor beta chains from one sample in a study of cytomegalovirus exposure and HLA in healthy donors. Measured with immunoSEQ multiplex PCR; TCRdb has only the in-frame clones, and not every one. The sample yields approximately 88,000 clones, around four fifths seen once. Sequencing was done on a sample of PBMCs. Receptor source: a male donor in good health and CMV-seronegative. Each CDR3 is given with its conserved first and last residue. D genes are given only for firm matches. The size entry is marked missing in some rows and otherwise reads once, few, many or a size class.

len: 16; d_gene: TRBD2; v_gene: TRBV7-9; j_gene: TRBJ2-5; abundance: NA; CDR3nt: TGTGCCAGCAGCTTCGATAGCGGGAGGGCCGGGGGGACCCAGTACTTC; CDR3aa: CASSFDSGRAGGTQYF
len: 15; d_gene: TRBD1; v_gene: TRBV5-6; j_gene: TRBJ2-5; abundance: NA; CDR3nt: TGTGCCAGCAGCTTGGGGACAGGGGGTCGAGAGACCCAGTACTTC; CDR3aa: CASSLGTGGRETQYF
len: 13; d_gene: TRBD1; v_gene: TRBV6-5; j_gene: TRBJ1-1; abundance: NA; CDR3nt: TGTGCCAGCAGTTTACAGGGGGACACTGAAGCTTTCTTT; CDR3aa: CASSLQGDTEAFF
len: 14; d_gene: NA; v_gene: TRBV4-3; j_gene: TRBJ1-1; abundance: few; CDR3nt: TGCGCCAGCAGCCACGCACTTAAGAACACTGAAGCTTTCTTT; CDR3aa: CASSHALKNTEAFF
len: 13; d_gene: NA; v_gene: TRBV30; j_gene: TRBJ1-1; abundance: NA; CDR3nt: TGTGCCTGGAAGGGTAGCCGGACACCTGAAGCTTTCTTT; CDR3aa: CAWKGSRTPEAFF
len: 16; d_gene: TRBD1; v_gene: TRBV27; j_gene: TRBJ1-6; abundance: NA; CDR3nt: TGTGCCAGCAGTTCACCGGGACAGCCAAATAATTCACCCCTCCACTTT; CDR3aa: CASSSPGQPNNSPLHF
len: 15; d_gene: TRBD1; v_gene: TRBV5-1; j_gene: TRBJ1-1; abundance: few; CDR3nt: TGCGCCAGCAGCTCAGGAGGGACAGGACCCACTGAAGCTTTCTTT; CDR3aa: CASSSGGTGPTEAFF
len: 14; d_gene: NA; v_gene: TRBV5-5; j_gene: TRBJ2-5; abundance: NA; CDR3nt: TGTGCCAGCAGCTCGACAGGAACCCAAGAGACCCAGTACTTC; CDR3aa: CASSSTGTQETQYF
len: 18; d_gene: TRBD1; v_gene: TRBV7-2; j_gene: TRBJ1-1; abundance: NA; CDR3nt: TGTGCCAGCAGCCGCCTCAGGGGGGACGCCGTCATGAACACTGAAGCTTTCTTT; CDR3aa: CASSRLRGDAVMNTEAFF
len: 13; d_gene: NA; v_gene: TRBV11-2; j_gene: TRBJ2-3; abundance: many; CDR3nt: TGTGCCAGCACCCTCGGGGTGGCAGATACGCAGTATTTT; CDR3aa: CASTLGVADTQYF
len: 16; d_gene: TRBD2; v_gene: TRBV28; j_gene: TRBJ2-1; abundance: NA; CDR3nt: TGTGCCAGCAGTTTAAACCCTAGCGGGCCCTACAATGAGCAGTTCTTC; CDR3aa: CASSLNPSGPYNEQFF
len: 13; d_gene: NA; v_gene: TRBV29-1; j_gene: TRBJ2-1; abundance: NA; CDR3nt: TGCAGCGTTCAGGGGGGTTCGTACAATGAGCAGTTCTTC; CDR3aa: CSVQGGSYNEQFF
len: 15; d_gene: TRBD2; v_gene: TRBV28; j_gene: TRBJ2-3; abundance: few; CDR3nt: TGTGCCAGCAGTCCCAGCGGGAGGGGGTCAGATACGCAGTATTTT; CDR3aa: CASSPSGRGSDTQYF
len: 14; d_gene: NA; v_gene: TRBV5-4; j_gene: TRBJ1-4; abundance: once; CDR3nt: TGTGCCAGCAGCTTCGGAGGGGAGAATGAAAAACTGTTTTTT; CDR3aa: CASSFGGENEKLFF
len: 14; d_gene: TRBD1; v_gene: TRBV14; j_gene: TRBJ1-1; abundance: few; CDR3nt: TGTGCCAGCAGCCACGAGGGACAGGACACTGAAGCTTTCTTT; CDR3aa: CASSHEGQDTEAFF
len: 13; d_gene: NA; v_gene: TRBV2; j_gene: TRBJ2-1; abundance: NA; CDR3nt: TGTGCCAGCAGTGGGCAGGCTCACAATGAGCAGTTCTTC; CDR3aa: CASSGQAHNEQFF
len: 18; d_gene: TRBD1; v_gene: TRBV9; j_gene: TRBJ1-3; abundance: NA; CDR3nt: TGTGCCAGCAGCGTAGGGCTGGACAGGGTAATCGCTGGAAACACCATATATTTT; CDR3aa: CASSVGLDRVIAGNTIYF
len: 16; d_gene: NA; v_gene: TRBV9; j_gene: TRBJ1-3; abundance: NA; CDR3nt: TGTGCCAGCAGCCCTGGGGGGGGAGCTCCTGGAAACACCATATATTTT; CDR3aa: CASSPGGGAPGNTIYF